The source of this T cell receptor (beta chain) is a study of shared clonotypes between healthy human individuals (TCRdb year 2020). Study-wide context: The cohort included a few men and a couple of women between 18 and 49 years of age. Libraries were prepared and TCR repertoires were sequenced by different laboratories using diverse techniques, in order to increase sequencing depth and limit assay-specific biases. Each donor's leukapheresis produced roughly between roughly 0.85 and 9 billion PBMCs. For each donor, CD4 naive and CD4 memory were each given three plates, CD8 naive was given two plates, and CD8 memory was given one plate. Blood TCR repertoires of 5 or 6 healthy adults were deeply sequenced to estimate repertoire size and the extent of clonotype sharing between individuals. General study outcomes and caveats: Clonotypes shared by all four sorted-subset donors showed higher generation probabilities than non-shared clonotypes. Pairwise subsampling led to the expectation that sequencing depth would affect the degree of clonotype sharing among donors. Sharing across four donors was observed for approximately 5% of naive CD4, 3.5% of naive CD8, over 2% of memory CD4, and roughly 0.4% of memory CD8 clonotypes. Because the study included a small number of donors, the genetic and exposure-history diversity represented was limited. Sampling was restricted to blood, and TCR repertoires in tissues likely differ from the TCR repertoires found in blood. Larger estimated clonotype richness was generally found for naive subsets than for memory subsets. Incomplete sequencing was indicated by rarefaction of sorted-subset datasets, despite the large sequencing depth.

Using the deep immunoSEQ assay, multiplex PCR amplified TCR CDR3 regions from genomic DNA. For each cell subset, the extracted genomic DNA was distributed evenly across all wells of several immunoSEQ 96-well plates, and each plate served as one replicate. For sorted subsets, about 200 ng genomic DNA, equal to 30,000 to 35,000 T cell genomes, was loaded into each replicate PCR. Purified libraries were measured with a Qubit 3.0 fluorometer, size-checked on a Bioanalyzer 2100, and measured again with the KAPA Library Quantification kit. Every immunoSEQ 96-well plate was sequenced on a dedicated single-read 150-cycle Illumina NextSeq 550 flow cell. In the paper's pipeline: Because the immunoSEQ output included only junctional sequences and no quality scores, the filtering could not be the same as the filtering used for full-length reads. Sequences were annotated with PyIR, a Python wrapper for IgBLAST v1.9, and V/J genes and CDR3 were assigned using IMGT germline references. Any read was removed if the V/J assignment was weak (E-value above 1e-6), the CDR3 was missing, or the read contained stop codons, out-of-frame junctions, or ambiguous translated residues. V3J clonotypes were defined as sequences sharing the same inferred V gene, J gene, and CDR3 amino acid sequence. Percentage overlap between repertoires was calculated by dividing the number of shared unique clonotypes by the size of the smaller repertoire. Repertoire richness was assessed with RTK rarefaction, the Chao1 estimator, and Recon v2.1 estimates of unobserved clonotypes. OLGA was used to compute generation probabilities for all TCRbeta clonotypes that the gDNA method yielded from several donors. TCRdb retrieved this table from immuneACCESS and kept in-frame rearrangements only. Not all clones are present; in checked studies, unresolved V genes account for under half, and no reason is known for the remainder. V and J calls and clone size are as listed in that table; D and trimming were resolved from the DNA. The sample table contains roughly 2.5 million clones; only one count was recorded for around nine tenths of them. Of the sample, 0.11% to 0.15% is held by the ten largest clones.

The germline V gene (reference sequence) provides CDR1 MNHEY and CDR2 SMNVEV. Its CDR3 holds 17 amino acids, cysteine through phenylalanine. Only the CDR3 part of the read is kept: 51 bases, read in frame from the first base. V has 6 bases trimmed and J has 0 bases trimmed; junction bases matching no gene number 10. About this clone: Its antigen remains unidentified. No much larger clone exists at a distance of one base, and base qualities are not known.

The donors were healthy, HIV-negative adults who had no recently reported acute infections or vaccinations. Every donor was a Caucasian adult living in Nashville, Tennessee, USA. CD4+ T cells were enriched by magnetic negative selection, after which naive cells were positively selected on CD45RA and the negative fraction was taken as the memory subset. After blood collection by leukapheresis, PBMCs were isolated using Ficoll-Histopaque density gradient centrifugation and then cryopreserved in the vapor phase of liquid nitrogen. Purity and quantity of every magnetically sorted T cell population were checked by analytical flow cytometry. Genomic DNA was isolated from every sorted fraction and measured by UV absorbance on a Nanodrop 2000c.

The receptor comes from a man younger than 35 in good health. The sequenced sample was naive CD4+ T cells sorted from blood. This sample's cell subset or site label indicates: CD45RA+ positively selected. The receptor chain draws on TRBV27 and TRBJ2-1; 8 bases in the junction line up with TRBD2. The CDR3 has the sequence CASRKGLAENSYNEQFF. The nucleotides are TGTGCCAGCAGGAAAGGACTAGCCGAAAACTCCTACAATGAGCAGTTCTTC.